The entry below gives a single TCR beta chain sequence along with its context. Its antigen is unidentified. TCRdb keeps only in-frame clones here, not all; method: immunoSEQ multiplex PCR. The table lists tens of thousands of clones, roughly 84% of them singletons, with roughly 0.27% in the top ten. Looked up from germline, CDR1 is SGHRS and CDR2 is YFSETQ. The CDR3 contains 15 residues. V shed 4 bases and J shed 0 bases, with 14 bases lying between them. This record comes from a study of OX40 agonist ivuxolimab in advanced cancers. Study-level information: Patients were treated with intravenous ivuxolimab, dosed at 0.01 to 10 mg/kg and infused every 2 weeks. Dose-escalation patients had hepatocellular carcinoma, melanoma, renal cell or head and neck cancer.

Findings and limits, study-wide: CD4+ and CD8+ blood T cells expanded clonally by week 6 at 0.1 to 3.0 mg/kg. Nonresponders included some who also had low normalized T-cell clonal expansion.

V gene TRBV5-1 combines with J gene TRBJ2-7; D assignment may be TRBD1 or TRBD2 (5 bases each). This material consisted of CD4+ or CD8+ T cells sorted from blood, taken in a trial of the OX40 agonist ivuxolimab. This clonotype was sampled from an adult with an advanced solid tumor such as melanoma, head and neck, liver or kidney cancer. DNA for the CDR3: TGCGCCAGCAGCCCCGGGACGCAGAGCTCCTACGAGCAGTACTTC. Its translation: CASSPGTQSSYEQYF.